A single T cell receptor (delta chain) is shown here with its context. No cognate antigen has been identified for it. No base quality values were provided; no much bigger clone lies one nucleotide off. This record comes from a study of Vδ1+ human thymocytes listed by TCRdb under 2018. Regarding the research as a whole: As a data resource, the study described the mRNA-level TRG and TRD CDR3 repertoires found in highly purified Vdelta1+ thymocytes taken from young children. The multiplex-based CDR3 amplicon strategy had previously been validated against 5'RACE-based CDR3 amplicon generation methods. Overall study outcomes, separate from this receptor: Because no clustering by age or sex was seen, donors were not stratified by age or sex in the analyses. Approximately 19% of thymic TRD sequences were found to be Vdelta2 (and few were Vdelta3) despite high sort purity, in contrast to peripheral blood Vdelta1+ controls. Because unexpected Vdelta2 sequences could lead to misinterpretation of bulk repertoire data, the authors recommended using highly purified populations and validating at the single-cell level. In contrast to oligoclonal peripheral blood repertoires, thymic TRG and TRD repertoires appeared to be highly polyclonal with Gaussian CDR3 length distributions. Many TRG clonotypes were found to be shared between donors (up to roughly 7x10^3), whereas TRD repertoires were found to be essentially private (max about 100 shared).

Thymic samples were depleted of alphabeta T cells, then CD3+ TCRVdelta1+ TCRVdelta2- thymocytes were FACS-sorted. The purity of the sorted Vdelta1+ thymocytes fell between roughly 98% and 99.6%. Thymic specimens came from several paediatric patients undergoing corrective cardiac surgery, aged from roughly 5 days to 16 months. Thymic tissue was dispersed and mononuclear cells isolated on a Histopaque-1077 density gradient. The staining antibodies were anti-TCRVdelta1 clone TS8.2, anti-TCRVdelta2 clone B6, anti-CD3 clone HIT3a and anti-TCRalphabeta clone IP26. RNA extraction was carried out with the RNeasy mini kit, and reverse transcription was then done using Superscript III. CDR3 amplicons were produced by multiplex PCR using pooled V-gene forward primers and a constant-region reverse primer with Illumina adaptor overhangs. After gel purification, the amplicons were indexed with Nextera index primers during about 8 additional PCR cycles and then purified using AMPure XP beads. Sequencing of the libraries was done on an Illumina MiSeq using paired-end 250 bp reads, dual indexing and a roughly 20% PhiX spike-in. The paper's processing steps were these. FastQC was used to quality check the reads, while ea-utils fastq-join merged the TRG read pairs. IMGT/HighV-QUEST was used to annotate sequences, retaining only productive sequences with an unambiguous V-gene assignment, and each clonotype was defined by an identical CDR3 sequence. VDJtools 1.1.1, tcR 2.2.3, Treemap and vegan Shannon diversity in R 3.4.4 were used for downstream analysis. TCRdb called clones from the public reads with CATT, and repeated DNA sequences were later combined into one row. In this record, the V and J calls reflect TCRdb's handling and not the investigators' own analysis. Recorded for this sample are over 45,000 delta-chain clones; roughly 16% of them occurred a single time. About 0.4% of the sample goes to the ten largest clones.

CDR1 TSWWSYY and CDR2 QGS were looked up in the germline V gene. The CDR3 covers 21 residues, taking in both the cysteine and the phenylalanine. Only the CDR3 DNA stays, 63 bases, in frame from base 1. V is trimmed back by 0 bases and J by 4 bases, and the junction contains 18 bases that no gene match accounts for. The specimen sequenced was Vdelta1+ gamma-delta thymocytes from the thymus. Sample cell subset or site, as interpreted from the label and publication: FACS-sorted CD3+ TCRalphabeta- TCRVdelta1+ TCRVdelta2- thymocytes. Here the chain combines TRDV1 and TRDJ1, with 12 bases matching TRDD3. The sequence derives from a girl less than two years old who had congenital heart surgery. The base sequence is TGTGCTCTTGGGGAACTCGACTTCCTACTACGACTGGGGGATACAATCGATAAACTCATCTTT. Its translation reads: CALGELDFLLRLGDTIDKLIF.